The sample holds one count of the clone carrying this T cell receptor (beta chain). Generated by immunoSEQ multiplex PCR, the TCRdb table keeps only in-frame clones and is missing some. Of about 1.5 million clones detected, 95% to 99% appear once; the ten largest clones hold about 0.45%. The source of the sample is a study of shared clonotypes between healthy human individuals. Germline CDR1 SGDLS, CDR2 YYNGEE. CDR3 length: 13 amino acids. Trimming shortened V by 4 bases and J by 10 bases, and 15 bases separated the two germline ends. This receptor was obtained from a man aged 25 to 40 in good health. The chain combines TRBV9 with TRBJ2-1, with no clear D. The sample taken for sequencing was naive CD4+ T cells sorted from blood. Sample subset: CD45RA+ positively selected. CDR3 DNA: TGTGCCAGCAGCCTAGGGATAGAAGGCGAGCAGTTCTTC. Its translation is CASSLGIEGEQFF.